These 18 T cell receptor beta chains were sequenced from one sample in a study of long-term antiretroviral therapy in people with HIV. Assay version v3.0 of immunoSEQ was used, and it was run at survey level. Libraries were prepared by immunoSEQ multiplex PCR; TCRdb keeps only in-frame clonotypes and omits some of them. Of approximately 12,000 clones in the sample, around 77% are singletons; the top ten hold 11%. The material was unsorted PBMCs, obtained 0.8 years before starting antiretroviral therapy. All receptors come from a middle-aged woman with HIV.

The V call is TRBV5-1, the J call TRBJ2-2; D gene ambiguous. Trimming stripped 3 bases from V and 5 bases from J, with 8 bases between. This CDR3 region has 13 residues. The germline V gene has CDR1 SGHRS and CDR2 YFSETQ. The CDR3 DNA reads TGCGCCAGCAGCTCGGCTAGGACCGGGGAGCTGTTTTTT. This encodes CASSSARTGELFF.

This clone has only a few counts. V is TRBV10-3 and J is TRBJ2-7, with 8 bases fitting TRBD2. CDR3 length: 14 residues. Germline V gene lookup returns CDR1 ENHRY and CDR2 SYGVKD. V was clipped by 5 bases and J by 3 bases; unmatched bases: 6. Written as DNA, the CDR3 is TGTGCCATCAGTCAAGCGGGAGAGCACTACGAGCAGTACTTC. This gives the protein CAISQAGEHYEQYF.

The chain uses TRBV5-1 and TRBJ2-1; 8 positions match TRBD1. Germline values: CDR1 SGHRS, CDR2 YFSETQ. There are 14 residues in the CDR3. V was clipped by 4 bases and J by 6 bases; unmatched bases: 6. CDR3 residues: CASSVGTGGNEQFF. The CDR3 DNA reads as TGCGCCAGCAGCGTGGGGACAGGCGGCAATGAGCAGTTCTTC. Combining the CDR3 with reference TRBV5-1 and TRBJ2-1 gives the whole variable domain KAGVTQTPRYLIKTRGQQVTLSCSPISGHRSVSWYQQTPGQGLQFLFEYFSETQRNKGNFPGRFSGRQFSNSRSEMNVSTLELGDSALYLCASSVGTGGNEQFFGPGTRLTVL.

The chain uses TRBV6-6 and TRBJ2-5; D remains unclear. V dropped 2 bases and J dropped 1 base, with 8 bases sitting between them. Germline values: CDR1 MNHNY, CDR2 SVGAGI (reference sequence). This CDR3 has 14 residues. The CDR3 here is CASSYGQIQETQYF. The CDR3 nucleotides are TGTGCCAGCAGTTACGGGCAGATCCAAGAGACCCAGTACTTC.

The gene calls are TRBV5-8 and TRBJ1-5; no definite D call. The CDR3 runs 15 residues. Trimming cost V 4 bases and J 0 bases, with 11 bases left between them. The germline V gene has CDR1 SGHTS and CDR2 YDEGEE. The CDR3 sequence: CASSRDGYSNQPQHF. The CDR3 DNA is TGTGCCAGCAGCAGAGACGGGTATAGCAATCAGCCCCAGCATTTT.

V usage is TRBV10-3 and J usage is TRBJ2-1, with 13 bases lining up with TRBD2. Germline lookup yields CDR1 ENHRY and CDR2 SYGVKD. The CDR3 covers 17 residues. V lost 6 bases to trimming and J lost 0 bases; unmatched junction nucleotides: 5. As DNA, the CDR3 is TGTGCCATCAGACCGGGACTAGCGGGAATCTCCTACAATGAGCAGTTCTTC. It is translated as CAIRPGLAGISYNEQFF.

This rearrangement joins TRBV11-2 to TRBJ1-1, with a tentative D call TRBD1 (6 bases). V lost 8 bases to trimming and J lost 5 bases, with 18 bases between them. This CDR3 contains 14 residues. Per germline, CDR1 SGHAT and CDR2 FQNNGV. In nucleotides, the CDR3 is TGTGCCAGCCGTGAGCGCAGGGGAAGGACTGAAGCTTTCTTT. Translating it yields CASRERRGRTEAFF.

The V and J genes are TRBV18 and TRBJ2-7; TRBD1 matches 7 bases. This CDR3 spans 15 amino acids. After removal of 2 bases from V and 0 bases from J, the junction contained 4 bases not matched to a gene. Germline-derived CDR1 and CDR2 are KGHSH and LQKENI. The CDR3 region is CASSPVGQSSYEQYF. CDR3 DNA: TGTGCCAGCTCACCAGTGGGACAGAGCTCCTACGAGCAGTACTTC.

This chain uses TRBV7-2 with TRBJ1-4, with TRBD1 as a possible D gene (5 bases). The V and J ends lost 4 bases and 5 bases respectively, with 11 bases between them. The CDR3 has 14 amino acids. Germline assignment: CDR1 SGHTA and CDR2 FQGNSA. For the CDR3, the DNA is TGTGCCAGCAGCTCCGGAAGGGGAAATGAAAAACTGTTTTTT. Its protein is CASSSGRGNEKLFF.

As concerns this clone: A junction boundary mismatches the germline segment, possibly from a read error. Other DNA sequences in this sample translate to the same CDR3. The chain uses TRBV5-4 and TRBJ2-7; 7 bases match TRBD2. Germline-derived CDR1 and CDR2 are SGHNT and YYREEE (reference sequence). The CDR3 contains 15 residues. DNA for the CDR3: TGTGCTAGCAGCTGGGAACTAGCGAACTCCTACGAGCAGTACTTC. It is translated as CASSWELANSYEQYF.

J is TRBJ2-1 and V is TRBV11-2; TRBD2 agrees at 13 bases. V lost 2 bases and J lost 13; bases outside the gene matches: 2. This CDR3 is built from 13 residues. Germline CDR1 reads SGHAT; CDR2 reads FQNNGV. The CDR3 sequence: CASSLRTSGRQFF. CDR3 in DNA: TGTGCCAGCAGCTTACGGACTAGCGGGAGACAGTTCTTC.

This clone was observed a handful of times. The chain couples TRBV2 to TRBJ2-7; TRBD1 or TRBD2 may be the D gene (5 bases each). This CDR3 has 13 residues. V was clipped by 5 bases and J by 6 bases, with 14 bases between them. Germline values: CDR1 SNHLY, CDR2 FYNNEI. This CDR3 reads CASSPGTFIEQYF. The CDR3 DNA is TGTGCCAGCAGTCCCGGGACGTTCATCGAGCAGTACTTC.

This clone was counted once. The chain couples TRBV28 to TRBJ1-2; D perhaps matches TRBD1 (5 bases). The V gene lost 2 bases and the J gene lost 7 bases, with 11 bases spanning the gap. This CDR3 has 13 residues. Looked up from germline, CDR1 is MDHEN and CDR2 is SYDVKM. This chain's CDR3 is CASSLAGRGGYTF. The CDR3 coding sequence is TGTGCCAGCAGTTTAGCAGGGCGGGGTGGCTACACCTTC.

J is TRBJ2-5 and V is TRBV7-2; TRBD2 is a possible D gene (5 bases). V lost 2 bases to trimming and J lost 5 bases, with 15 bases between them. CDR3 size: 15 residues. Germline values: CDR1 SGHTA, CDR2 FQGNSA. CDR3 bases: TGTGCCAGCAGCTTAAGTTATCGAGGGCACGAGACCCAGTACTTC. Translation gives CASSLSYRGHETQYF.

V usage is TRBV5-6 and J usage is TRBJ2-1, with D unclear. Trimming stripped 0 bases from V and 4 bases from J, with 8 bases between. From germline, CDR1 is SGHDT and CDR2 YYEEEE. The CDR3 is 14 amino acids. CDR3: CASSLAAGYNEQFF. In DNA form, the CDR3 reads TGTGCCAGCAGCTTGGCGGCCGGTTACAATGAGCAGTTCTTC.

J is TRBJ2-7 and V is TRBV9, with a weak D call TRBD2 (6 bases). The CDR3 sequence is 13 residues long. CDR1 is SGDLS, CDR2 YYNGEE, per germline. Trimming removed 3 bases at V and 6 bases at J, with 13 bases between. The CDR3 nucleotides read TGTGCCAGCAGCGGGGAGGTTTTAAGCGAGCAGTACTTC. It codes for CASSGEVLSEQYF.

J is TRBJ2-7 and V is TRBV28; possible D gene TRBD2, 5 bases. This CDR3 is 13 amino acids long. Per germline, CDR1 MDHEN and CDR2 SYDVKM. V was shortened by 10 bases and J by 4 bases, with 17 bases between the two germline ends. The CDR3 loop reads CAIRPGLGYEQYF. For the CDR3, the DNA is TGTGCCATCCGTCCCGGACTGGGTTACGAGCAGTACTTC.

This chain links TRBV6-6 with TRBJ2-1, with TRBD1 identical over 8 bases. Germline values: CDR1 MNHNY, CDR2 SVGAGI (reference sequence). The CDR3 length is 15 residues. With V trimmed by 5 bases and J by 3 bases, 6 bases remained unmatched. This chain's CDR3 is CASSNGQGYYNEQFF. CDR3 DNA: TGTGCCAGCAGTAACGGACAGGGCTACTACAATGAGCAGTTCTTC.